These 27 T cell receptor beta chains came from one sample sequenced in a study of blood T cell repertoires in COVID-19. TCRdb keeps only in-frame clones here, not all; method: immunoSEQ multiplex PCR. The table records about 220,000 clones, 84% of them present only once. The sample taken for sequencing was PBMCs or T cells enriched from blood (not recorded which). The receptors originated from a woman aged 40-49 years who had recovered from COVID-19.

The V gene is TRBV27, the J gene TRBJ2-3, with TRBD2 matching over 11 bases. The CDR3 totals 16 residues. With V trimmed by 6 bases and J by 2 bases, 7 bases remained unmatched. The germline CDR1 and CDR2 sequences are MNHEY and SMNVEV (reference sequence). CDR3: CASRGLAGTYTDTQYF. The CDR3 nucleotides are TGTGCCAGCAGAGGACTAGCGGGTACCTACACAGATACGCAGTATTTT.

This clone appeared a single time. This sequence joins TRBV19 and TRBJ1-2; D is perhaps TRBD1 (5 bases). The CDR3 covers 14 residues. Germline V gene sequence: CDR1 LNHDA, CDR2 SQIVND (reference sequence). Trimming pared 1 base from V and 7 bases from J, leaving 13 bases between. CDR3 DNA: TGTGCCAGTAGTATAGGGGCAGGGTCGGGTGGCTACACCTTC. This translates into CASSIGAGSGGYTF.

The chain links TRBV7-2 to TRBJ1-2, with 7 bases that match TRBD1. Trimming took 2 bases from V and 7 from J; bases not matched to a gene: 7. This CDR3 spans 14 amino acids. The V gene's germline CDR1 is SGHTA and CDR2 FQGNSA. The CDR3 here is CASSLSRGQSGYTF. CDR3 coding DNA: TGTGCCAGCAGCTTATCGAGGGGGCAGAGTGGCTACACCTTC. Full variable domain (remainder filled in from reference TRBV7-2 and TRBJ1-2): GAGVSQSPSNKVTEKGKDVELRCDPISGHTALYWYRQSLGQGLEFLIYFQGNSAPDKSGLPSDRFSAERTGGSVSTLTIQRTQQEDSAVYLCASSLSRGQSGYTFGSGTRLTVV.

This chain connects TRBV2 to TRBJ1-5, with D unresolved. The V and J ends lost 10 bases and 5 bases respectively, with 6 bases between them. CDR1 SNHLY and CDR2 FYNNEI come from the germline V gene. The CDR3 covers 10 residues. This CDR3 reads CAIVDQPQHF. The CDR3 DNA is TGTGCCATCGTCGATCAGCCCCAGCATTTT.

The chain joins TRBV6-6 to TRBJ2-6, with TRBD2 matching over 10 bases. Germline trimming cut 5 bases from V and 0 bases from J; bases unmatched to any gene: 4. Germline V CDR1 and CDR2: MNHNY, SVGAGI (reference sequence). This CDR3 comprises 17 residues. The CDR3 nucleotides read TGTGCCAGCAGTCGGACTAGCGGTATCTCTGGGGCCAACGTCCTGACTTTC. It specifies CASSRTSGISGANVLTF.

This chain connects TRBV7-9 to TRBJ1-3; 9 bases line up with TRBD1. V shed 4 bases, J shed 9 bases, and the junction held 10 bases outside the gene matches. The CDR3 is 15 residues long. Germline lookup yields CDR1 SEHNR and CDR2 FQNEAQ (reference sequence). The DNA for the CDR3 is TGTGCCAGCAGCTCGACAGGGGGTCAGACGAGCACCATATATTTT. Protein: CASSSTGGQTSTIYF.

The CDR3 DNA follows: TGCGCCAGCAGCTTCGGAGCGGGAGGCACAGATACGCAGTATTTT. The encoded protein is CASSFGAGGTDTQYF. The chain is built from TRBV5-1 and TRBJ2-3; 8 bases line up with TRBD2. The CDR3 consists of 15 residues. With V trimmed by 2 bases and J by 1 base, 3 bases remained unmatched. Per the germline V gene, CDR1 is SGHRS and CDR2 is YFSETQ.

V and J are TRBV15 and TRBJ1-5; D might be TRBD1 (6 bases). Germline V gene sequence: CDR1 LNHNV, CDR2 YYDKDF (reference sequence). Trimming took off 4 bases at V and 2 bases at J, with 9 bases between the two ends. CDR3 size: 14 residues. CDR3 sequence: CATSTRQGNQPQHF. The CDR3 region has the DNA TGTGCCACCAGCACCAGACAGGGCAATCAGCCCCAGCATTTT.

This chain connects TRBV24-1 to TRBJ2-2, with D possibly TRBD2 on 6 matching bases. Trimming cost V 6 bases and J 7 bases, with 17 bases left between them. This CDR3 contains 15 residues. Germline V gives CDR1 KGHDR, CDR2 SFDVKD. CDR3 sequence (DNA): TGTGCCACCAGTAAACCAGGGACTGGGATCGGGGAGCTGTTTTTT. It yields the protein CATSKPGTGIGELFF.

CDR3 nucleotide sequence: TGTGCCAGCAGAGGGGGTTTCGGCCCCAATGAGCAGTTCTTC. Translated: CASRGGFGPNEQFF. The chain has TRBV27 and TRBJ2-1, with D perhaps TRBD1 (6 bases). The V gene's germline CDR1 is MNHEY and CDR2 SMNVEV (reference sequence). V was shortened by 6 bases and J by 6 bases, with 15 bases between the two germline ends. CDR3 length equals 14 residues.

This chain connects TRBV7-2 to TRBJ2-7, with TRBD2 matching 9 bases. The CDR3 is 15 residues long. CDR1 and CDR2 from the germline V gene are SGHTA and FQGNSA. Germline trimming cut 4 bases from V and 5 bases from J; bases unmatched to any gene: 9. As DNA, the CDR3 is TGTGCCAGCAGCTCGGCCGGGACTAGCACTAACGAGCAGTACTTC. Its protein product is CASSSAGTSTNEQYF.

The chain couples TRBV27 to TRBJ2-3, with D tentatively TRBD1 (6 bases). V was cut by 5 bases and J by 3 bases, with 12 bases left in between. Germline lookup yields CDR1 MNHEY and CDR2 SMNVEV (reference sequence). The CDR3 runs to 14 residues. The DNA for the CDR3 is TGTGCCAGCAGTAGGGGGTACGGGACAGATACGCAGTATTTT. Translated, it gives CASSRGYGTDTQYF.

This chain's CDR3 is CASTGIYEQYF. CDR3 DNA: TGTGCCAGTACAGGTATCTACGAGCAGTACTTC. This rearrangement joins TRBV28 to TRBJ2-7; possible D gene TRBD1, 5 bases. Germline V CDR1 and CDR2: MDHEN, SYDVKM. The CDR3 consists of 11 residues. V lost 9 bases to trimming and J lost 3 bases, with 9 bases between them.

The chain links TRBV10-3 to TRBJ2-2; 10 nucleotides match TRBD2. The CDR3 runs 17 residues. V was pared by 1 base and J by 2 bases, with 4 bases of the junction left unmatched. CDR1 is ENHRY and CDR2 is SYGVKD in the germline V gene. CDR3 sequence (DNA): TGTGCCATCAGTGAGTTGTTAGCGGGAGGAAACACCGGGGAGCTGTTTTTT. Its protein product is CAISELLAGGNTGELFF.

In nucleotides, the CDR3 is TGTGCCAGCCTCCAGAGTAGCGGCTACCCAGGGGAGCTGTTTTTT. It is translated as CASLQSSGYPGELFF. The chain carries TRBV6-5 and TRBJ2-2, with D perhaps TRBD2 (6 bases). V was clipped by 8 bases and J by 8 bases, with 21 bases between them. The germline CDR1 and CDR2 sequences are MNHEY and SVGAGI. The CDR3 is 15 amino acids.

This chain links TRBV4-1 with TRBJ1-2, with TRBD1 matching 9 bases. V lost 1 base, J lost 3 bases, and 9 bases stayed unmatched. The CDR3 is 17 amino acids. Germline V lookup: CDR1 MGHRA, CDR2 YSYEKL. The CDR3 sequence is CASSQAGQGSPHYGYTF. CDR3 in DNA: TGCGCCAGCAGCCAAGCGGGACAGGGATCCCCCCACTATGGCTACACCTTC.

This chain connects TRBV2 to TRBJ2-7; tentative D call: TRBD2 (5 bases). The germline V gene encodes CDR1 SNHLY and CDR2 FYNNEI. V was shortened by 11 bases and J by 6 bases, with 14 bases between the two germline ends. This CDR3 has 11 residues. The chain's CDR3 is CASRGGSEQYF. The DNA for the CDR3 is TGTGCCTCCAGAGGAGGTTCCGAGCAGTACTTC.

The V call is TRBV5-1, the J call TRBJ2-1, with TRBD1 matching 10 bases. Trimming cost V 3 bases and J 5 bases; bases outside gene matches: 2. Looked up from germline, CDR1 is SGHRS and CDR2 is YFSETQ. CDR3 size: 14 residues. This CDR3 is CASSSGTGDNEQFF. CDR3 DNA sequence: TGCGCCAGCAGCTCCGGGACAGGGGACAATGAGCAGTTCTTC. The entire variable domain, with the rest obtained from reference TRBV5-1 and TRBJ2-1, is as follows: KAGVTQTPRYLIKTRGQQVTLSCSPISGHRSVSWYQQTPGQGLQFLFEYFSETQRNKGNFPGRFSGRQFSNSRSEMNVSTLELGDSALYLCASSSGTGDNEQFFGPGTRLTVL.

The V gene is TRBV3-1 (or the pseudogene TRBV3-2), the J gene TRBJ2-7; D uncertain. Germline assignment: CDR1 LGHDT and CDR2 YNNKEL (reference sequence). This CDR3 comprises 15 residues. V was pared by 0 bases and J by 3 bases, with 12 bases between. CDR3 nucleotide sequence: TGTGCCAGCAGCCAAGATAGCCTGCTCCTCTACGAGCAGTACTTC. Encoded protein: CASSQDSLLLYEQYF.

This chain links TRBV12-5 with TRBJ1-5; the match to TRBD1 covers 7 bases. The V gene's germline CDR1 is LGHNT and CDR2 FRNRAP. V was clipped by 4 bases and J by 1 base; unmatched bases: 7. The CDR3 has 16 amino acids. As DNA, the CDR3 is TGTGCTAGTGGTTCGACGACAGGGTGGAGCAATCAGCCCCAGCATTTT. Amino acid sequence: CASGSTTGWSNQPQHF. The entire variable domain, with the rest obtained from reference TRBV12-5 and TRBJ1-5, is as follows: DARVTQTPRHKVTEMGQEVTMRCQPILGHNTVFWYRQTMMQGLELLAYFRNRAPLDDSGMPKDRFSAEMPDATLATLKIQPSEPRDSAVYFCASGSTTGWSNQPQHFGDGTRLSIL.

There are a few counts of this clone. V gene TRBV13 combines with J gene TRBJ1-4; 11 bases match TRBD1. Germline V CDR1 and CDR2: PRHDT, FYEKMQ (reference sequence). The CDR3 has 16 residues. Germline trimming cut 4 bases from V and 7 bases from J; bases unmatched to any gene: 8. CDR3 residues: CASSYGTGTGGEKLFF. CDR3 nucleotide sequence: TGTGCCAGCAGCTACGGAACCGGGACAGGGGGTGAAAAACTGTTTTTT.

The CDR3: CASSQSGTRVHEQFF. The CDR3 nucleotides are TGCGCCAGCAGCCAGTCCGGGACTAGGGTTCATGAGCAGTTCTTC. The chain is built from TRBV4-3 and TRBJ2-1; 8 nucleotides match TRBD2. The CDR3 has 15 amino acids. With V trimmed by 3 bases and J by 8 bases, 9 bases remained unmatched. The V gene's germline CDR1 is LGHNA and CDR2 YSLEER.

The chain has TRBV9 and TRBJ2-2; 8 bases fit TRBD1. Germline CDR1 SGDLS, CDR2 YYNGEE. V trimming: 4 bases; J trimming: 4 bases; junction bases outside the gene matches: 3. The CDR3 loop spans 14 amino acids. CDR3 amino acids: CASSFGTGTGELFF. Written as DNA, the CDR3 is TGTGCCAGCAGCTTCGGGACAGGCACCGGGGAGCTGTTTTTT.

The V gene is TRBV30, the J gene TRBJ1-4; 9 nucleotides match TRBD1. This CDR3 is 15 amino acids long. Germline V lookup: CDR1 GTSNPN, CDR2 SVGIG (reference sequence). Losses at the gene ends were 3 bases for V and 6 bases for J; bases not matched to a gene: 8. CDR3: CAWSLNRGRDEKLFF. The CDR3 DNA reads as TGTGCCTGGAGCTTAAACAGGGGGCGCGATGAAAAACTGTTTTTT.

V and J are TRBV19 and TRBJ1-1; 7 bases are shared with TRBD1. The germline gives CDR1 LNHDA, CDR2 SQIVND (reference sequence). CDR3 length: 13 amino acids. V shed 4 bases and J 8 bases; nucleotides not matched to a gene: 7. The CDR3 sequence: CASSTQGQVEAFF. The CDR3 DNA sequence: TGTGCCAGTAGTACACAAGGACAGGTCGAAGCTTTCTTT.

The CDR3 here is CASSSLTSTDTQYF. Here the CDR3 DNA reads TGTGCCAGCAGCTCTCTGACTAGTACAGATACGCAGTATTTT. The chain is built from TRBV11-3 and TRBJ2-3, with D possibly matching TRBD2 (6 bases). Per the germline V gene, CDR1 is SGHNT and CDR2 is YENEEA. Trimming took 4 bases from V and 3 from J, leaving 11 bases between them. There are 14 residues in the CDR3.

The chain is built from TRBV19 and TRBJ1-6; 9 positions agree with TRBD1. Germline trimming cut 6 bases from V and 9 bases from J; bases unmatched to any gene: 6. There are 14 residues in the CDR3. Germline values: CDR1 LNHDA, CDR2 SQIVND (reference sequence). The CDR3 sequence: CASSGTGQSSPLHF. The CDR3 nucleotides read TGTGCCAGTAGCGGGACAGGGCAGAGTTCACCCCTCCACTTT.